The 21 T cell receptor beta chains presented below share a single source sample, sequenced in a study of kidney transplant recipient with SARS-CoV-2 infection. Via MiXCR, TCRdb re-called the reads, giving one row per CDR3 protein. This table has under 250,000 distinct CDR3 sequences, about 28% appearing once. Here the sequenced sample was a blood sample, taken at baseline and between days 110 and 120 from a kidney transplant recipient. The origin of the receptors is a male patient between 25 and 39 years old who had COVID-19 and was a kidney transplant recipient. The T cells may partly be graft donor cells.

The V and J genes are TRBV5-3 and TRBJ1-4, with D unresolved. TRBV5-3 is sorted into the ORF group, with uncertain function. CDR3 size: 15 residues. V was trimmed by 4 bases and J by 0 bases, leaving 10 bases between them. This chain's CDR3 is CARSRGSSTNEKLFF. The CDR3 bases are TGTGCCAGAAGCCGCGGGTCATCAACTAATGAAAAACTGTTTTTT.

This clonotype was detected many times. The chain uses TRBV30 and TRBJ1-2, with no clear D. The CDR3 is 16 residues long. Germline loops: CDR1 GTSNPN, CDR2 SVGIG (reference sequence). Trimming cost V 4 bases and J 4 bases, with 22 bases left between them. The CDR3 spells CAWISVRYRKTYGYTF. In DNA form, the CDR3 reads TGTGCCTGGATCTCGGTGCGTTATAGAAAGACCTATGGCTACACCTTC.

In the case of this clonotype: A much larger clone differs from this one at a single base, so this may be a read error. V and J are TRBV11-2 and TRBJ1-6; 7 positions match TRBD1. Germline loops: CDR1 SGHAT, CDR2 FQNNGV. The CDR3 covers 15 residues. The CDR3 loop is CTSSLEGARNSPLHF. DNA for the CDR3: TGTACCAGCAGCTTAGAGGGGGCGCGTAATTCACCCCTCCACTTT.

There are a few counts of this clonotype. The chain carries TRBV19 and TRBJ2-1, with a tentative D call TRBD2 (6 bases). The CDR3 covers 17 residues. V was cut by 3 bases and J by 0 bases, with 15 bases left in between. CDR1 and CDR2 from the germline V gene are LNHDA and SQIVND (reference sequence). CDR3 sequence (DNA): TGTGCCAGTAGTATTGTAGTAGCGGTAAGCTCCTACAATGAGCAGTTCTTC. Amino acid sequence: CASSIVVAVSSYNEQFF. The entire variable domain, with the rest obtained from reference TRBV19 and TRBJ2-1, is as follows: DGGITQSPKYLFRKEGQNVTLSCEQNLNHDAMYWYRQDPGQGLRLIYYSQIVNDFQKGDIAEGYSVSREKKESFPLTVTSAQKNPTAFYLCASSIVVAVSSYNEQFFGPGTRLTVL.

This clonotype was seen at least ten times. The chain has TRBV6-6 and TRBJ1-5; 7 bases are a match to TRBD1. Germline loops: CDR1 MNHNY, CDR2 SVGAGI (reference sequence). The ends lost 6 bases at V and 2 bases at J; junction bases unmatched: 13. The CDR3 runs to 17 residues. CDR3 DNA sequence: TGTGCCAGCAGCGTTGGGACAGAGCTCTATGGCAATCAGCCCCAGCATTTT. It is translated as CASSVGTELYGNQPQHF.

This clonotype has a handful of counts. The V gene is TRBV28, the J gene TRBJ2-5; D ambiguous. Trimming stripped 8 bases from V and 2 bases from J, with 15 bases between. Germline V lookup: CDR1 MDHEN, CDR2 SYDVKM. The CDR3 is 14 amino acids. The CDR3 region is CASLNRAFQETQYF. The CDR3 DNA sequence: TGTGCCAGCCTCAATCGGGCATTTCAAGAGACCCAGTACTTC.

The chain joins TRBV5-6 to TRBJ2-1, with a tentative D call TRBD1 (5 bases). V dropped 3 bases and J dropped 0 bases, with 13 bases sitting between them. The CDR3 totals 16 residues. Germline CDR1 is SGHDT and CDR2 is YYEEEE. The CDR3: CASSWPTEISYNEQFF. For the CDR3, the DNA is TGTGCCAGCAGCTGGCCGACAGAAATCTCCTACAATGAGCAGTTCTTC. Using reference TRBV5-6 and TRBJ2-1 for the parts outside the CDR3, the full variable domain is DAGVTQSPTHLIKTRGQQVTLRCSPKSGHDTVSWYQQALGQGPQFIFQYYEEEERQRGNFPDRFSGHQFPNYSSELNVNALLLGDSALYLCASSWPTEISYNEQFFGPGTRLTVL.

This clonotype was seen many times. The V call is TRBV18, the J call TRBJ2-2; 7 bases match TRBD1. V trimming: 5 bases; J trimming: 2 bases; junction bases outside the gene matches: 5. Germline V gene lookup returns CDR1 KGHSH and CDR2 LQKENI. The CDR3 has 15 residues. The DNA for the CDR3 is TGTGCCAGCTCAACACAGGGGCTAAACACCGGGGAGCTGTTTTTT. It codes for CASSTQGLNTGELFF. Drawing the rest from reference TRBV18 and TRBJ2-2, the complete variable domain is NAGVMQNPRHLVRRRGQEARLRCSPMKGHSHVYWYRQLPEEGLKFMVYLQKENIIDESGMPKERFSAEFPKEGPSILRIQQVVRGDSAAYFCASSTQGLNTGELFFGEGSRLTVL.

Concerning this clonotype itself: A much larger clone differs from this one at a single base, so this may be a read error. The chain couples TRBV28 to TRBJ1-5, with TRBD1 identical over 8 bases. CDR3 size: 14 residues. Germline V lookup: CDR1 MDHEN, CDR2 SYDVKM. Trimming removed 5 bases from V and 12 bases from J; junction bases left unmatched: 12. CDR3 amino acids: CASSPGAGGSLQHF. In nucleotides, the CDR3 is TGTGCCAGCAGTCCGGGGGCAGGGGGCTCTCTCCAGCATTTT. Combining the CDR3 with reference TRBV28 and TRBJ1-5 gives the whole variable domain DVKVTQSSRYLVKRTGEKVFLECVQDMDHENMFWYRQDPGLGLRLIYFSYDVKMKEKGDIPEGYSVSREKKERFSLILESASTNQTSMYLCASSPGAGGSLQHFGDGTRLSIL.

About this clonotype: Just one base apart from a much larger clone, this may be a read error. The chain uses TRBV9 and TRBJ1-6; perhaps TRBD1 as D (5 bases). This CDR3 contains 16 residues. Germline V gene sequence: CDR1 SGDLS, CDR2 YYNGEE. CDR3 amino acids: CTSSPSYDRLTSPLHF. The CDR3 nucleotides are TGTACCAGCAGCCCGTCGTATGACAGACTCACTTCACCCCTCCACTTT.

To note about this clonotype: Likely a read error: the CDR3 ends without its conserved phenylalanine or tryptophan. The chain joins TRBV12-3 or TRBV12-4 to TRBJ2-7, with D unclear. The CDR3 is made up of 15 amino acids. V gave up 2 bases and J gave up 2 bases, with 13 bases separating them. CDR3 in amino acids: CASSLRWVSTYEQYL. In nucleotides, the CDR3 is TGTGCCAGCAGTTTAAGGTGGGTCAGCACCTACGAGCAGTACCTC.

This clonotype was found a few times. The V call is TRBV12-5, the J call TRBJ2-6; D is unclear. Trimming left V 3 bases short and J 1 base short, with 1 base between. Germline loops: CDR1 LGHNT, CDR2 FRNRAP. This CDR3 spans 13 amino acids. The CDR3 spells CASGFSGANVLTF. The CDR3 DNA reads as TGTGCTAGTGGTTTTTCTGGGGCCAACGTCCTGACTTTC.

In regard to this clonotype: A much larger clone lies one base from this, so it may be a read error. V is TRBV3-1 and J is TRBJ1-2; D gene ambiguous. Trimming shortened V by 5 bases and J by 4 bases, and 23 bases separated the two germline ends. The CDR3 runs 17 residues. Looked up from germline, CDR1 is LGHDT and CDR2 is YNNKEL (reference sequence). The CDR3 protein is CASSNFSTLRKTYGYTF. The CDR3 bases are TGTGCCAGCAGCAACTTTAGCACCCTTCGAAAGACCTATGGCTACACCTTC.

Ten or more counts support this clonotype. The V gene is TRBV30, the J gene TRBJ2-5; unclear D gene. Trimming shortened V by 0 bases and J by 5 bases, and 10 bases separated the two germline ends. The CDR3 spans 13 residues. CDR1 GTSNPN and CDR2 SVGIG come from the germline V gene (reference sequence). This chain's CDR3 is CAWSVSISETQYF. CDR3 DNA: TGTGCCTGGAGTGTGAGTATTTCGGAGACCCAGTACTTC.

This clonotype has a count of ten or more. V and J are TRBV6-4 and TRBJ2-3, with D possibly being TRBD2 (6 bases). Between the trimmed V and J ends, which lost 4 bases and 2 bases, there was a span of 13 bases. Germline-derived CDR1 and CDR2 are MRHNA and SNTAGT. CDR3 length: 15 residues. CDR3 DNA sequence: TGTGCCAGCAGTGTCTTTAGCGGAAACACAGATACGCAGTATTTT. Translating it yields CASSVFSGNTDTQYF.

A word on this clonotype: This may come from a read error, since a much larger clone is one base off. This chain links TRBV2 with TRBJ1-6, with unresolved D. The CDR3 contains 16 residues. The germline gives CDR1 SNHLY, CDR2 FYNNEI. The chain's CDR3 is CTSSEQGFTYNSPLHF. In nucleotides, the CDR3 is TGTACCAGCAGTGAACAAGGGTTTACCTATAATTCACCCCTCCACTTT. Together with reference TRBV2 and TRBJ1-6, the CDR3 gives the full variable domain: EPEVTQTPSHQVTQMGQEVILRCVPISNHLYFYWYRQILGQKVEFLVSFYNNEISEKSEIFDDQFSVERPDGSNFTLKIRSTKLEDSAMYFCTSSEQGFTYNSPLHFGNGTRLTVT.

The chain employs TRBV7-2 and TRBJ2-3, with 9 bases that match TRBD2. The CDR3 is made up of 15 amino acids. Germline lookup yields CDR1 SGHTA and CDR2 FQGNSA. The trim removed 5 bases at V and 5 bases at J, leaving 8 bases unmatched. CDR3 nucleotides: TGTGCCAGCAGCCCCCTAGCGGGGTTCGGAGATACGCAGTATTTT. Translating it yields CASSPLAGFGDTQYF.

This clonotype was observed many times. This chain links TRBV19 with TRBJ1-2, with 9 positions matching TRBD1. Germline-derived CDR1 and CDR2 are LNHDA and SQIVND (reference sequence). J lost 1 base, V lost 8 bases, and 8 bases had no gene match. The CDR3 extends over 15 amino acids. The DNA for the CDR3 is TGTGCCAGTCAGCTTCACAGGGGGCTTAACTATGGCTACACCTTC. Its translation is CASQLHRGLNYGYTF.

About this clonotype itself: A single base separates this from a much larger clone, so it may be a read error. The V call is TRBV9, the J call TRBJ2-7; weak D call: TRBD2 (6 bases). CDR1 and CDR2 (germline): SGDLS, YYNGEE. The CDR3 loop spans 15 amino acids. The CDR3 region is CASGVAADSSYEQYF. CDR3 DNA sequence: TGTGCCAGCGGCGTAGCGGCCGACAGCTCCTACGAGCAGTACTTC.

This clonotype has at least ten counts. DNA for the CDR3: TGTGCCAGCAGCCTTGACAGGGGAGGTGGTGAAGCTTTCTTT. Protein sequence: CASSLDRGGGEAFF. The chain links TRBV7-3 to TRBJ1-1, with 8 bases aligning to TRBD1. V shed 5 bases and J 7 bases; nucleotides not matched to a gene: 9. The CDR3 contains 14 residues. CDR1 and CDR2 from the germline V gene are SGHTA and FQGTGA.

This clonotype has a count of ten or more. V usage is TRBV28 and J usage is TRBJ2-1; D may be TRBD2 (5 bases). The germline V gene encodes CDR1 MDHEN and CDR2 SYDVKM. CDR3 length: 12 residues. V lost 3 bases, J lost 8 bases, and 8 bases lay in between. This CDR3 reads CASSLRVDEQFF. CDR3 bases: TGTGCCAGCAGTTTGCGGGTTGATGAGCAGTTCTTC.